Listed below are T cell receptor beta chains from one sample, sequenced in a study of control samples from healthy donors and cancer patients. TCRdb's copy holds only in-frame clones and misses some; the assay was immunoSEQ multiplex PCR. The sample gives some 160,000 clones, roughly nine tenths of which show up once; less than 5.5% is in the top ten. Input material: blood. These receptors were taken from a man aged 25 to 40 in good health. The CDR3 runs from the conserved cysteine through the conserved F or W. The D gene is left open where the match is weak. Not all rows give a size; the values are once, few, many and, for expanded clones, a class.

abundance: NA; v_gene: TRBV7-9; j_gene: TRBJ1-5; d_gene: TRBD1; CDR3nt: TGTGCCAGCAGCTGGACAGGGGGCGTGAATCAGCCCCAGCATTTT; CDR3aa: CASSWTGGVNQPQHF
abundance: NA; v_gene: TRBV19; j_gene: TRBJ2-4; d_gene: NA; CDR3nt: TGTGCCAGTAGTATGGGCAGGGTCGGAAACATTCAGTACTTC; CDR3aa: CASSMGRVGNIQYF
abundance: NA; v_gene: TRBV4-2; j_gene: TRBJ1-1; d_gene: NA; CDR3nt: TGTGCCACCGGGGCAGCTCCGAACACTGAAGCTTTCTTT; CDR3aa: CATGAAPNTEAFF
abundance: NA; v_gene: TRBV4-3; j_gene: TRBJ1-2; d_gene: NA; CDR3nt: TGCGCCAGCAGCCAAGGGGTGGGGGAAAGGGATGGCTACACCTTC; CDR3aa: CASSQGVGERDGYTF
abundance: NA; v_gene: TRBV9; j_gene: TRBJ1-1; d_gene: NA; CDR3nt: TGTGCCAGCAGCGTAGTACAGGTTAACACTGAAGCTTTCTTT; CDR3aa: CASSVVQVNTEAFF
abundance: NA; v_gene: TRBV6-4; j_gene: TRBJ2-7; d_gene: TRBD1; CDR3nt: TGTGCCAGCAGTGACTCTACCGGACAGGGAATATACGAGCAGTACTTC; CDR3aa: CASSDSTGQGIYEQYF
abundance: NA; v_gene: TRBV7-6; j_gene: TRBJ1-1; d_gene: NA; CDR3nt: TGTGCCAGCAGATCCGGGAGTGAAGCTTTCTTT; CDR3aa: CASRSGSEAFF
abundance: NA; v_gene: TRBV29-1; j_gene: TRBJ1-1; d_gene: TRBD1; CDR3nt: TGCAGCGTTGCCCCCGACAGGGGGGGCACTGAAGCTTTCTTT; CDR3aa: CSVAPDRGGTEAFF
abundance: once; v_gene: TRBV18; j_gene: TRBJ1-5; d_gene: TRBD1; CDR3nt: TGTGCCAGCTCACGGAACGGACAGGGAGGCGGTCAGCCCCAGCATTTT; CDR3aa: CASSRNGQGGGQPQHF
abundance: NA; v_gene: TRBV5-4; j_gene: TRBJ2-3; d_gene: TRBD2; CDR3nt: TGTGCCAGCAGCTCAGGGGGACTAGCGGCAGATACGCAGTATTTT; CDR3aa: CASSSGGLAADTQYF
abundance: NA; v_gene: TRBV2; j_gene: TRBJ2-1; d_gene: NA; CDR3nt: TGTGCCACGACCCGACAGGCTTTCTTGGGTGAGCAGTTCTTC; CDR3aa: CATTRQAFLGEQFF
abundance: once; v_gene: TRBV3-1/TRBV3-2; j_gene: TRBJ1-2; d_gene: NA; CDR3nt: TGTGCCAGCAGCCAAGATCGGCCAGGGGGCTACACCTTC; CDR3aa: CASSQDRPGGYTF
abundance: few; v_gene: TRBV10-3; j_gene: TRBJ1-3; d_gene: NA; CDR3nt: TGTGCCATCACCCCCCAGGGCATCCCAGGAAACACCATATATTTT; CDR3aa: CAITPQGIPGNTIYF
abundance: NA; v_gene: TRBV7-2; j_gene: TRBJ2-5; d_gene: TRBD2; CDR3nt: TGTGCCAGCAGCCCTCTAGCGGGAGGGCGCGAGACCCAGTACTTC; CDR3aa: CASSPLAGGRETQYF
abundance: NA; v_gene: TRBV6-5; j_gene: TRBJ2-7; d_gene: NA; CDR3nt: TGTGCCAGTACGGACAGTGGTTCCTACGAGCAGTACTTC; CDR3aa: CASTDSGSYEQYF
abundance: NA; v_gene: TRBV4-1; j_gene: TRBJ2-5; d_gene: NA; CDR3nt: TGCGCCAGCAGCCGGACGGAGGAAGAGACCCAGTACTTC; CDR3aa: CASSRTEEETQYF
abundance: NA; v_gene: TRBV5-8; j_gene: TRBJ2-1; d_gene: NA; CDR3nt: TGTGCCAGCAGCGCAGGGACTGTTAGCTCCTACAATGAGCAGTTCTTC; CDR3aa: CASSAGTVSSYNEQFF
abundance: once; v_gene: TRBV13; j_gene: TRBJ2-3; d_gene: TRBD2; CDR3nt: TGTGCCAGCAGCTTAGGCCGGGCCGGGGGGGGGACAGATACGCAGTATTTT; CDR3aa: CASSLGRAGGGTDTQYF
abundance: once; v_gene: TRBV3-1/TRBV3-2; j_gene: TRBJ1-4; d_gene: NA; CDR3nt: TGTGCCAGCAGCCAAGGGACACATTATGAAAAACTGTTTTTT; CDR3aa: CASSQGTHYEKLFF
abundance: NA; v_gene: TRBV6-2/TRBV6-3; j_gene: TRBJ2-2; d_gene: NA; CDR3nt: TGTGCCAGCAGTTATAGGACCGAGAACACCGGGGAGCTGTTTTTT; CDR3aa: CASSYRTENTGELFF
abundance: few; v_gene: TRBV5-5; j_gene: TRBJ2-3; d_gene: NA; CDR3nt: TGTGCCAGCAGCTGGCCCGGGGCAGATACGCAGTATTTT; CDR3aa: CASSWPGADTQYF
abundance: NA; v_gene: TRBV19; j_gene: TRBJ2-2; d_gene: TRBD2; CDR3nt: TGTGCCAGTACCCATGGGGGACTAGGTGGTGGGGAGCTGTTTTTT; CDR3aa: CASTHGGLGGGELFF
abundance: NA; v_gene: TRBV28; j_gene: TRBJ2-5; d_gene: TRBD1; CDR3nt: TGTGCCAGCAGACGCACAGGGGGAGAGACCCAGTACTTC; CDR3aa: CASRRTGGETQYF
abundance: NA; v_gene: TRBV5-4; j_gene: TRBJ2-5; d_gene: NA; CDR3nt: TGTGCCAGCAGCCCAACCACGGCTTACCAAGAGACCCAGTACTTC; CDR3aa: CASSPTTAYQETQYF
abundance: NA; v_gene: TRBV27; j_gene: TRBJ1-2; d_gene: NA; CDR3nt: TGTGCCAGCAGTCAGCAATGGGGGATGACTTATGGCTACACCTTC; CDR3aa: CASSQQWGMTYGYTF
abundance: NA; v_gene: TRBV11-3; j_gene: TRBJ2-6; d_gene: NA; CDR3nt: TGTGCCAGCAGCTCAAGGGGGTTAAGGGGGGCCAACGTCCTGACTTTC; CDR3aa: CASSSRGLRGANVLTF
abundance: NA; v_gene: TRBV28; j_gene: TRBJ1-5; d_gene: NA; CDR3nt: TGTGCCAGCAGCTTGGTAGGTCAGCCCCAGCATTTT; CDR3aa: CASSLVGQPQHF
abundance: few; v_gene: TRBV27; j_gene: TRBJ2-1; d_gene: TRBD1; CDR3nt: TGTGCCAGCAGTCCCCGGGACAGGAATGAGCAGTTCTTC; CDR3aa: CASSPRDRNEQFF